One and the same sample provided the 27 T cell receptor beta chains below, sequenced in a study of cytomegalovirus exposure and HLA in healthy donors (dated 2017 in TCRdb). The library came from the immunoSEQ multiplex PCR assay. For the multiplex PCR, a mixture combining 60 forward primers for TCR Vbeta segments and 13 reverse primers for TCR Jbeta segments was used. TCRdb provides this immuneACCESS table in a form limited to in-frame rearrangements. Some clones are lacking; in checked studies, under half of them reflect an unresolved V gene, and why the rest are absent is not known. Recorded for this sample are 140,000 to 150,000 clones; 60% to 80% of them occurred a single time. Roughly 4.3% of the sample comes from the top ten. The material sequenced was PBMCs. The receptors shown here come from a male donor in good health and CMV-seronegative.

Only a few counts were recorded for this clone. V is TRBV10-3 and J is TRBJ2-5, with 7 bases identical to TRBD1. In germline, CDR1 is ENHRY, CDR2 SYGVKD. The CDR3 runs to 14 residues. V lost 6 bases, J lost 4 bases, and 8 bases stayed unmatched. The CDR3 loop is CAIRAATGLETQYF. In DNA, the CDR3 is TGTGCCATCAGGGCAGCGACAGGGCTAGAGACCCAGTACTTC.

CDR3 region: CASSKDCAGGGRKLFF. In DNA, the CDR3 is TGTGCCAGCAGCAAAGATTGTGCCGGGGGAGGAAGAAAACTGTTTTTT. V usage is TRBV21-1 and J usage is TRBJ1-4. TRBV21-1 is reported as a pseudogene. The CDR3 loop spans 16 amino acids.

CDR3 sequence (DNA): TGTGCCTGGAGTGCTCAAGCCACAGGGCGGGAGACCCAGTACTTC. Its protein is CAWSAQATGRETQYF. J is TRBJ2-5 and V is TRBV30; D may be TRBD1 (6 bases). CDR3 length: 15 amino acids. Trimming removed 1 base from V and 5 bases from J, with 17 bases in between. Germline V CDR1 and CDR2: GTSNPN, SVGIG (reference sequence).

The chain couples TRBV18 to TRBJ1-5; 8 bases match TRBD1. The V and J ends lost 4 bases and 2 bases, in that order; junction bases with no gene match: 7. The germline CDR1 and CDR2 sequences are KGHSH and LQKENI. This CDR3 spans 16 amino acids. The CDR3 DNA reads TGTGCCAGCTCACTGGGACAGGATGTGCGCAATCAGCCCCAGCATTTT. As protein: CASSLGQDVRNQPQHF.

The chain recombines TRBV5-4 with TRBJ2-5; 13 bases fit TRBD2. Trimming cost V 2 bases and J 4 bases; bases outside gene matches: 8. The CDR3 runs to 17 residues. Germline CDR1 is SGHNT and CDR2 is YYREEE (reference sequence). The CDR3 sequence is CASSFDTSGGARETQYF. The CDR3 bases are TGTGCCAGCAGCTTCGACACTAGCGGGGGGGCCCGAGAGACCCAGTACTTC. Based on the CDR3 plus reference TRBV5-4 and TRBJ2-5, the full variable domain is ETGVTQSPTHLIKTRGQQVTLRCSSQSGHNTVSWYQQALGQGPQFIFQYYREEENGRGNFPPRFSGLQFPNYSSELNVNALELDDSALYLCASSFDTSGGARETQYFGPGTRLLVL.

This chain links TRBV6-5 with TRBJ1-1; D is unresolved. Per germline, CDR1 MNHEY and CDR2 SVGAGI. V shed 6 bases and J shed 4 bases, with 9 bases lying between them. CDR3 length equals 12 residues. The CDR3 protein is CASRPPGTEAFF. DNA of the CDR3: TGTGCCAGCAGGCCCCCGGGCACTGAAGCTTTCTTT.

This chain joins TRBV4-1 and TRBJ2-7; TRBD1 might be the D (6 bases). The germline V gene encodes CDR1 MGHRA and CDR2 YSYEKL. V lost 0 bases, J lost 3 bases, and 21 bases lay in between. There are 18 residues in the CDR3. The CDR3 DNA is TGCGCCAGCAGCCAAGAATCACAGGGTCGTGGTGGGGTCTACGAGCAGTACTTC. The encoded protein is CASSQESQGRGGVYEQYF.

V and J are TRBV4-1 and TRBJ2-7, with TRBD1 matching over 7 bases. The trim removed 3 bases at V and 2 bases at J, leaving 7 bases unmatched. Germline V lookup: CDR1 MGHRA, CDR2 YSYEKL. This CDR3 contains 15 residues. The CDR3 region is CASSQTRGNPYEQYF. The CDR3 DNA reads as TGCGCCAGCAGCCAGACCAGGGGGAATCCCTACGAGCAGTACTTC.

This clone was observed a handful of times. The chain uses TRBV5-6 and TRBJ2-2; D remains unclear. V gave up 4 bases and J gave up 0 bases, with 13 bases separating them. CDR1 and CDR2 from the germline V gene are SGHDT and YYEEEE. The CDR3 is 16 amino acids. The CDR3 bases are TGTGCCAGCAGCGTTGGTTCAACTCCGAACACCGGGGAGCTGTTTTTT. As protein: CASSVGSTPNTGELFF.

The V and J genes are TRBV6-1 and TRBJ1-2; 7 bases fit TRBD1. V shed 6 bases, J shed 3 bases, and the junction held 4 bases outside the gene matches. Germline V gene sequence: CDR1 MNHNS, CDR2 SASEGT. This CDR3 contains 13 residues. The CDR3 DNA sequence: TGTGCCAGCAGCAAAACAGGGGACTATGGCTACACCTTC. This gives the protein CASSKTGDYGYTF.

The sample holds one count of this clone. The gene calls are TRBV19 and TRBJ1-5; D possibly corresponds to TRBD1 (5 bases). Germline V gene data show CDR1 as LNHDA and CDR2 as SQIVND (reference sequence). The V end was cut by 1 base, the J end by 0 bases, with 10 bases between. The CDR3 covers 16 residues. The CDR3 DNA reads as TGTGCCAGTAGTATAGGACAGCCCCATAGCAATCAGCCCCAGCATTTT. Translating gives CASSIGQPHSNQPQHF.

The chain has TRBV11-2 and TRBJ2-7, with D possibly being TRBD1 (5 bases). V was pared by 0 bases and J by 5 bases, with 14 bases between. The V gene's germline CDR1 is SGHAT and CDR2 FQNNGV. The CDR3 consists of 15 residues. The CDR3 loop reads CASSLDRGPTHEQYF. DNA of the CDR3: TGTGCCAGCAGCTTAGATAGGGGCCCCACGCACGAGCAGTACTTC.

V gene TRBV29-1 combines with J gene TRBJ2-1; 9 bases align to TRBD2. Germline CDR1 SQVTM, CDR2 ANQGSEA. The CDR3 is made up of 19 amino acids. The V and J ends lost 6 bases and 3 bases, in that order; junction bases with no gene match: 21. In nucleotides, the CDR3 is TGCAGCGTCACTCTTGGGGGGGGAGATAGACTAGCGGACTACAATGAGCAGTTCTTC. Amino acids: CSVTLGGGDRLADYNEQFF.

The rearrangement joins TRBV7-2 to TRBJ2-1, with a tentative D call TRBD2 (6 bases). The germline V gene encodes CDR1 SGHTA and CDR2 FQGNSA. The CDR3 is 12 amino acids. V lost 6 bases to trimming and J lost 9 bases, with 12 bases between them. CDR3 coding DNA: TGTGCCAGCAGTCGCGCCGGGGGTGAGCAGTTCTTC. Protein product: CASSRAGGEQFF.

The CDR3: CAIGIGAGDEQYF. Here the CDR3 DNA reads TGTGCCATCGGCATCGGGGCGGGAGACGAGCAGTACTTC. V usage is TRBV10-3 and J usage is TRBJ2-7, with 7 nucleotides matching TRBD2. This CDR3 spans 13 amino acids. Germline V gene lookup returns CDR1 ENHRY and CDR2 SYGVKD. J gave up 5 bases and V 8 bases, and 9 bases lay outside the gene matches.

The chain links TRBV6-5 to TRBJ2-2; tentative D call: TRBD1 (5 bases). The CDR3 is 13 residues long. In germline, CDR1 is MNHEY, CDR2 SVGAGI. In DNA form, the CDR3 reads TGTGGGGCCAGGGAAGGGTTCACCGGGGAGCTGTTTTTT. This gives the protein CGAREGFTGELFF.

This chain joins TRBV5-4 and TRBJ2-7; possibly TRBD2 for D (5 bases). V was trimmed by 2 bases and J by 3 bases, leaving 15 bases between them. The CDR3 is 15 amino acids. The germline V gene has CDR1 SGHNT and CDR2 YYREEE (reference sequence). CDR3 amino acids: CASSLGSVSLYEQYF. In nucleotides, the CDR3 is TGTGCCAGCAGCTTAGGTAGCGTCTCCCTCTACGAGCAGTACTTC.

CDR3 coding DNA: TGTGCCAGCACCCTAACAGGGGCAGAGACCCAGTACTTC. Amino acids: CASTLTGAETQYF. The chain links TRBV6-7 to TRBJ2-5; TRBD1 matches at 7 bases. TRBV6-7 qualifies as an ORF whose function is uncertain. The CDR3 spans 13 residues. V dropped 7 bases and J dropped 4; count of bases not matched to a gene: 6.

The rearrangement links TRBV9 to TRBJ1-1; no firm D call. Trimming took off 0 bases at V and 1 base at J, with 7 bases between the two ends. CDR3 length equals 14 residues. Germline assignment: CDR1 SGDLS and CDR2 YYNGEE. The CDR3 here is CASSVVPENTEAFF. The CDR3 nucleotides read TGTGCCAGCAGCGTAGTACCAGAGAACACTGAAGCTTTCTTT.

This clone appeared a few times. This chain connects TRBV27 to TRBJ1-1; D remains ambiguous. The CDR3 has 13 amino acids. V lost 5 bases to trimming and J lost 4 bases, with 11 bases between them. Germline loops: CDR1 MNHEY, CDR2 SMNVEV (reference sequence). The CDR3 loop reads CASSLRDTTEAFF. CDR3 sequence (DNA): TGTGCCAGCAGTCTCCGAGACACCACTGAAGCTTTCTTT.

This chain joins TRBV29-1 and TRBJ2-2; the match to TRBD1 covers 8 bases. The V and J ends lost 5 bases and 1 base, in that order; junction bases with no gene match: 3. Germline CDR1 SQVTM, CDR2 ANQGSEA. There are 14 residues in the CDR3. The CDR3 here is CSVSGTGNTGELFF. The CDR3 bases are TGCAGCGTTTCCGGGACAGGGAACACCGGGGAGCTGTTTTTT.

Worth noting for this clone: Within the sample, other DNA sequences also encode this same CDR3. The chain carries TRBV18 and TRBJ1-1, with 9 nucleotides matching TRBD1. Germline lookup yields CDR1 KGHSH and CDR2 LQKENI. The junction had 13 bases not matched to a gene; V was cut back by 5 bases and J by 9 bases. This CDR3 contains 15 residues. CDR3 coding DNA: TGTGCCAGCTCAGGCCCCCCAAAGGGACAGGGCCAAGCTTTCTTT. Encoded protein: CASSGPPKGQGQAFF.

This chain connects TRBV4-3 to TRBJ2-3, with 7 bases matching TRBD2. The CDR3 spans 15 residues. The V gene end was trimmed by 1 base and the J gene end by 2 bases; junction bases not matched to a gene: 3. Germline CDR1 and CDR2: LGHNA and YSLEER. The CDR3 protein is CASSQAGGFTDTQYF. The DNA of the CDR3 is TGCGCCAGCAGCCAAGCGGGGGGTTTCACAGATACGCAGTATTTT.

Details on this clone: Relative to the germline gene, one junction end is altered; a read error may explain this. DNA of the CDR3: TGTTCCAGCAGCTTTTCCCAGAACAGGGCTGAAGCTTTCTTT. Translating gives CSSSFSQNRAEAFF. This chain uses TRBV7-9 with TRBJ1-1, with D tentatively TRBD1 (6 bases). The germline gives CDR1 SEHNR, CDR2 FQNEAQ (reference sequence). CDR3 length equals 14 residues.

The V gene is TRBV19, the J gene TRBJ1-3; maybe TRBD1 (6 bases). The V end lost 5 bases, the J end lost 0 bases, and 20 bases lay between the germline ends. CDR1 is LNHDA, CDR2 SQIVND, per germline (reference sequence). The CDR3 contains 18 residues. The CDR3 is CASSARDISTSSGNTIYF. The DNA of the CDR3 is TGTGCCAGTAGTGCCCGGGACATAAGTACTAGCTCTGGAAACACCATATATTTT.

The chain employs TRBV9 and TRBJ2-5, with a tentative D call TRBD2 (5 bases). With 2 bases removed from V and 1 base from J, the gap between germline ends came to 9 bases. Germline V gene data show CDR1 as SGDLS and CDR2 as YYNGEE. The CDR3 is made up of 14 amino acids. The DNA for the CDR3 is TGTGCCAGCAGCGTCGGGGTGCTCCAAGAGACCCAGTACTTC. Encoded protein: CASSVGVLQETQYF.

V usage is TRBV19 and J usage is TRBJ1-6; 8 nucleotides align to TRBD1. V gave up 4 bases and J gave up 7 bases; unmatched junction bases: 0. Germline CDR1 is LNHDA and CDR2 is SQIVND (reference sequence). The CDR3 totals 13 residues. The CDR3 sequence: CASSRTGNSPLHF. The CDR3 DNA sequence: TGTGCCAGTAGTAGGACAGGGAATTCACCCCTCCACTTT.